These 24 T cell receptor beta chains were all obtained from the same sample, sequenced in a study of T cell repertoires in cytomegalovirus infection. MiXCR was run by TCRdb on the reads, yielding one entry per CDR3 protein. This sample has around 490,000 distinct CDR3 sequences, with around 27% found just once. The sample consisted of PBMCs. The origin of the receptors is a human donor in good health (CMV status not recorded). Some clones in this sample may be carry-over from other donors' samples.

This clonotype showed up just a few times. The J gene is TRBJ2-3, the V gene TRBV20-1; a weak D match, TRBD2 (5 bases). Trimming took off 1 base at V and 3 bases at J, with 11 bases between the two ends. Germline CDR1 DFQATT, CDR2 SNEGSKA (reference sequence). The CDR3 consists of 14 residues. The CDR3 here is CSARGETGTDTQYF. The CDR3 DNA follows: TGCAGTGCTAGAGGCGAGACGGGAACAGATACGCAGTATTTT.

V is TRBV4-3 and J is TRBJ2-1; TRBD2 matches 12 bases. Germline V gives CDR1 LGHNA, CDR2 YSLEER. Germline trimming cut 0 bases from V and 7 bases from J; bases unmatched to any gene: 7. This CDR3 is built from 17 residues. The CDR3 bases are TGCGCCAGCAGCCAAGATTTCGAACTAGCGGGGGGAAATGAGCAGTTCTTC. Translation gives CASSQDFELAGGNEQFF.

Only a few counts were recorded for this clonotype. CDR3 sequence: CASSTSPGLNTEAFF. As DNA, the CDR3 is TGTGCCAGCAGCACCTCGCCGGGACTGAACACTGAAGCTTTCTTT. The genes are TRBV7-9 and TRBJ1-1, with D possibly matching TRBD1 (5 bases). The CDR3 runs to 15 residues. V was clipped by 5 bases and J by 0 bases, with 13 bases between them. Looked up from germline, CDR1 is SEHNR and CDR2 is FQNEAQ (reference sequence).

This clonotype occurred many times. The chain combines TRBV7-3 with TRBJ2-1; 9 positions match TRBD2. Germline lookup yields CDR1 SGHTA and CDR2 FQGTGA. The CDR3 length is 14 residues. Losses at the gene ends were 4 bases for V and 10 bases for J; bases not matched to a gene: 8. CDR3 loop: CASSSGLAGEEQFF. The DNA of the CDR3 is TGTGCCAGCAGCTCGGGACTAGCTGGGGAGGAGCAGTTCTTC.

This clonotype was detected a few times. V gene TRBV19 combines with J gene TRBJ2-1, with 9 bases identical to TRBD2. The CDR3 spans 14 residues. Germline CDR1 and CDR2: LNHDA and SQIVND (reference sequence). Trimming at V came to 7 bases and at J to 9 bases, leaving 10 bases not matched to a gene. CDR3 residues: CASTGGSGRLEQFF. The CDR3 nucleotides are TGTGCCAGTACCGGGGGTAGCGGGAGACTTGAGCAGTTCTTC.

The rearrangement links TRBV12-3 or TRBV12-4 to TRBJ1-2; D unresolved. This CDR3 contains 15 residues. V was clipped by 2 bases and J by 3 bases, with 13 bases between them. The chain's CDR3 is CASSLRRRSDYGYTF. Here the CDR3 DNA reads TGTGCCAGCAGTTTACGTAGGCGATCCGACTATGGCTACACCTTC.

The chain couples TRBV20-1 to TRBJ2-1, with 8 bases lining up with TRBD2. This CDR3 is built from 15 residues. Trimming at V came to 0 bases and at J to 4 bases, leaving 5 bases not matched to a gene. From germline, CDR1 is DFQATT and CDR2 SNEGSKA (reference sequence). CDR3: CSARDIAGKYNEQFF. In DNA form, the CDR3 reads TGCAGTGCTAGAGATATAGCGGGAAAATACAATGAGCAGTTCTTC.

The chain is built from TRBV19 and TRBJ1-2; perhaps TRBD1 as D (6 bases). Trimming stripped 0 bases from V and 6 bases from J, with 20 bases between. This CDR3 spans 17 amino acids. The germline V gene encodes CDR1 LNHDA and CDR2 SQIVND (reference sequence). The CDR3 reads CASSIDASRDRFHGYTF. The CDR3 nucleotides read TGTGCCAGTAGTATAGATGCCAGTCGAGACAGGTTCCATGGCTACACCTTC. Full variable domain (outside the CDR3, taken from reference TRBV19 and TRBJ1-2): DGGITQSPKYLFRKEGQNVTLSCEQNLNHDAMYWYRQDPGQGLRLIYYSQIVNDFQKGDIAEGYSVSREKKESFPLTVTSAQKNPTAFYLCASSIDASRDRFHGYTFGSGTRLTVV.

This clonotype occurred many times. The chain is built from TRBV7-8 and TRBJ2-7; possible D gene TRBD2, 5 bases. Germline CDR1 reads SGHVS; CDR2 reads FQNEAQ. V lost 2 bases to trimming and J lost 2 bases, with 10 bases between them. The CDR3 has 14 amino acids. Here the CDR3 DNA reads TGTGCCAGCAGCTTAACAGACGGGGCCTACGAGCAGTACGTC. It yields the protein CASSLTDGAYEQYV.

This clonotype was observed a handful of times. The chain employs TRBV2 and TRBJ2-3; tentatively, D is TRBD2 (5 bases). V lost 8 bases to trimming and J lost 0 bases, with 12 bases between them. The CDR3 totals 14 residues. Germline loops: CDR1 SNHLY, CDR2 FYNNEI. The CDR3 loop reads CASSEGLSTDTQYF. The CDR3 nucleotides read TGTGCCAGCTCCGAGGGCCTTAGCACAGATACGCAGTATTTT.

A note on this clonotype: Since a much larger clone is just one base distant, this may be a read error. This chain links TRBV11-2 with TRBJ2-5, with 7 bases lining up with TRBD2. The CDR3 is 14 residues long. Germline loops: CDR1 SGHAT, CDR2 FQNNGV. The CDR3 here is CASTPGLPQETQNF. CDR3 nucleotide sequence: TGTGCCAGCACCCCGGGACTACCACAAGAGACCCAGAACTTC.

The sample holds many counts of this clonotype. V usage is TRBV28 and J usage is TRBJ1-6; D unclear. CDR1 and CDR2 (germline): MDHEN, SYDVKM. V shed 2 bases and J shed 4 bases, with 15 bases lying between them. The CDR3 has 17 residues. In DNA form, the CDR3 reads TGTGCCAGCAGTTTAAGGCGGGTGTCAGTTTATAATTCACCCCTCCACTTT. As protein: CASSLRRVSVYNSPLHF.

V gene TRBV6-2 or TRBV6-3 combines with J gene TRBJ1-5; tentatively, D is TRBD1 (5 bases). The germline V and J ends were trimmed by 8 bases and 6 bases, with 17 bases remaining between them. The CDR3 has 14 residues. Germline lookup yields CDR1 MNHEY and CDR2 SVGEGT. This CDR3 reads CASRPSAGGQPQHF. The CDR3 region has the DNA TGTGCCAGCCGTCCCAGTGCGGGGGGTCAGCCCCAGCATTTT.

This clonotype was seen a few times. The rearrangement links TRBV28 to TRBJ2-7; TRBD1 is a possible D gene (5 bases). Germline loops: CDR1 MDHEN, CDR2 SYDVKM. The CDR3 extends over 16 amino acids. Trimming removed 6 bases at V and 0 bases at J, with 18 bases between. The chain's CDR3 is CASRPRQKSSSYEQYF. The DNA for the CDR3 is TGTGCCAGCAGACCCCGACAGAAGTCCAGCTCCTACGAGCAGTACTTC.

In its sample, this clonotype was seen a few times. The J gene is TRBJ2-3, the V gene TRBV20-1; TRBD2 agrees at 9 bases. Germline V CDR1 and CDR2: DFQATT, SNEGSKA (reference sequence). The length of the CDR3 is 14 residues. The CDR3, as DNA: TGCAGCCAAGGGGGAGCGGGAGGAAGAGATACGCAGTATTTT. It encodes CSQGGAGGRDTQYF.

This clonotype was detected only a few times. This sequence joins TRBV25-1 and TRBJ1-2; TRBD1 agrees at 7 bases. CDR1 and CDR2 from the germline V gene are MGHDK and SYGVNS. CDR3 length: 14 residues. V dropped 6 bases and J dropped 4; count of bases not matched to a gene: 8. This CDR3 is CASSRTGTVYGYTF. The CDR3 bases are TGTGCCAGCAGCAGAACCGGGACAGTCTATGGCTACACCTTC.

The V call is TRBV4-1, the J call TRBJ2-1, with a weak D call TRBD2 (6 bases). V lost 6 bases, J lost 1 base, and 19 bases lay in between. Germline-derived CDR1 and CDR2 are MGHRA and YSYEKL. There are 17 residues in the CDR3. The CDR3 spells CASRSDLEGLSYNEQFF. The CDR3 DNA sequence: TGCGCCAGCAGGTCGGACCTGGAGGGCCTTTCCTACAATGAGCAGTTCTTC.

The genes are TRBV19 and TRBJ2-5, with D hard to call. V was trimmed by 3 bases and J by 0 bases, leaving 5 bases between them. The germline V gene encodes CDR1 LNHDA and CDR2 SQIVND (reference sequence). The CDR3 has 13 residues. CDR3 sequence (DNA): TGTGCCAGTAGTATCCGAGACCAAGAGACCCAGTACTTC. This gives the protein CASSIRDQETQYF.

J is TRBJ1-1 and V is TRBV10-3; TRBD1 matches 10 bases. The CDR3 spans 14 residues. V dropped 4 bases and J dropped 10; count of bases not matched to a gene: 9. Germline V gives CDR1 ENHRY, CDR2 SYGVKD. The DNA of the CDR3 is TGTGCCATCAGTGGAACCGGGACAGGGGTCGGAGCTTTCTTT. Amino acid sequence: CAISGTGTGVGAFF.

As for this clonotype: This may come from a read error, since a much larger clone is one base off. The chain employs TRBV6-2 or TRBV6-3 and TRBJ2-1, with 7 bases lining up with TRBD2. CDR3 size: 14 residues. CDR1 is MNHEY, CDR2 SVGEGT, per germline. The V gene end was trimmed by 6 bases and the J gene end by 11 bases; junction bases not matched to a gene: 13. Written as DNA, the CDR3 is TGTGCCAGCAGCCAGCTTCACACGGGAGGTCAGCAGTTCTTC. Translated, it gives CASSQLHTGGQQFF.

The chain couples TRBV4-3 to TRBJ2-7; a possible D gene is TRBD2 (6 bases). The germline CDR1 and CDR2 sequences are LGHNA and YSLEER. This CDR3 region has 15 residues. V was pared by 1 base and J by 1 base, with 11 bases between. This CDR3 reads CASSQAREDSYEQYF. In DNA form, the CDR3 reads TGCGCCAGCAGCCAAGCGAGGGAGGATTCCTACGAGCAGTACTTC.

This clonotype occurred a few times. The CDR3 DNA follows: TGTGCCAGCAGCTTAGATTCCAGGGGCAAGAATGAGCAGTTCTTC. This codes for CASSLDSRGKNEQFF. The chain uses TRBV11-3 and TRBJ2-1; possible D gene TRBD1, 6 bases. Germline CDR1 and CDR2: SGHNT and YENEEA. The CDR3 loop spans 15 amino acids. Trimming removed 0 bases at V and 7 bases at J, with 13 bases between.

In this sample, this clonotype turned up many times. The chain links TRBV7-6 to TRBJ2-3; TRBD2 aligns across 13 bases. CDR1 and CDR2 from the germline V gene are SGHVS and FNYEAQ. V trimming: 4 bases; J trimming: 2 bases; junction bases outside the gene matches: 9. The CDR3 covers 18 residues. DNA of the CDR3: TGTGCCAGCAGCTCTACGGGACTAGCGGGACTCAACACAGATACGCAGTATTTT. Its protein product is CASSSTGLAGLNTDTQYF.

This clonotype was seen a few times. V gene TRBV11-2 combines with J gene TRBJ2-1, with TRBD2 as a possible D gene (7 bases). CDR1 SGHAT and CDR2 FQNNGV come from the germline V gene. CDR3 size: 17 residues. Trimming removed 7 bases from V and 10 bases from J, with 29 bases in between. The CDR3 loop is CASKISGAVRRGGEQFF. CDR3 nucleotides: TGTGCCAGCAAAATCTCGGGAGCGGTACGTAGGGGGGGAGAGCAGTTCTTC.